This T cell receptor (beta chain) originates from a study of OX40 agonist ivuxolimab in advanced cancers. Regarding the study in general: Ivuxolimab was a fully human IgG2 agonistic monoclonal antibody targeting the costimulatory receptor OX40 (CD134). The paper describes the monotherapy dose-escalation part (N of about 52 patients) of the phase I trial of ivuxolimab. The point of sequencing TCRbeta in the periphery was to test whether ivuxolimab changed TCR sequence diversity and drove clonal T-cell expansion. A male proportion of 70% to 90% and a mean age of roughly 55 years, ranging from 23 to 79, were recorded for the dose-escalation cohort. Of the approximately 50 dose-escalation patients, hepatocellular carcinoma was present in some 19, melanoma in roughly 15, renal cell carcinoma in 9 and head and neck cancer in 9. Prior anti-PD-1, anti-PD-L1 or anti-CTLA-4 therapy was permitted, and roughly two fifths of dose-escalation patients had received checkpoint inhibitors. Intravenous ivuxolimab was administered to patients every 2 weeks at six dose levels: 0.01, 0.1, 0.3, 1.5, 3 and 10 mg/kg. Partial responses occurred in three dose-escalation patients: two with cutaneous melanoma and one with hepatocellular carcinoma.

Trimming takes 5 bases off V and 3 bases off J; junction bases not matched to a gene: 7. The CDR3 runs 14 amino acids, cysteine and phenylalanine included. Only the CDR3 part of the read is kept: 42 bases, read in frame from the first base. CDR1 and CDR2 are read off the germline V gene (reference sequence) as SGHNT and YYREEE. The trial excluded patients who had a history of autoimmune disease or were on systemic immunosuppression. In every dose cohort, peripheral blood was drawn for TCR sequencing at baseline, cycle 4 day 1, and cycle 7 day 1. The samples were taken from a phase I, first-in-human, multicenter, open-label dose-escalation trial of ivuxolimab. The trial enrolled adults with locally advanced or metastatic head and neck squamous cell, hepatocellular, melanoma or renal cell carcinoma. Before TCR sequencing, CD4+ and CD8+ T cells were separately sorted from peripheral blood. Comments on this clone: The antigen this receptor binds is unknown. No much larger clone exists at a distance of one base, and base qualities are not known.

Genomic DNA was isolated from the sorted cells so that the TCRbeta CDR3 region could be sequenced. The immunoSEQ Assay was used for sequencing of TCRbeta CDR3 regions. TCRdb holds this immuneACCESS table with in-frame rearrangements only. Some clones are missing; in checked studies, unresolved V genes explain under half, and the rest has no known cause. This sample holds some 83,000 clones; about 81% were observed only once. The ten most abundant clones make up around 7.5% of the sample. Results and caveats for the whole study, not just this receptor: After ivuxolimab, more expanded clones were found on average in CD8+ T cells than in CD4+ T cells. The antigen specificity of the peripheral T cells that underwent clonal expansion was not determined. Clonal expansion of both CD4+ and CD8+ blood T cells was observed from baseline to week 6 at doses 0.1 to 3.0 mg/kg. Low levels of normalized T-cell clonal expansion were also shown by some nonresponding patients. In the 0.1-3.0 mg/kg groups, partial responders were among the patients with the lowest normalized peripheral clonal expansion, particularly in CD8+ T cells.

The chain is made from TRBV5-4 and TRBJ1-2; TRBD1 agrees with 7 junctional bases. The receptor's source is an adult with an advanced solid tumor such as melanoma, head and neck, liver or kidney cancer. The sample was CD4+ or CD8+ T cells sorted from blood, taken in a trial of the OX40 agonist ivuxolimab. The CDR3 amino acid sequence is: CASRRQGRDYGYTF. The DNA reads TGTGCCAGCAGACGACAGGGTAGGGACTATGGCTACACCTTC.